The 11 T cell receptor beta chains given below trace back to one sample, sequenced in a study of blood T cell repertoires in COVID-19. The assay was immunoSEQ multiplex PCR, and TCRdb's table has in-frame clones only and misses some. In the table there are roughly 300,000 clones, about 87% of which are singletons. Sequencing was done on a sample of PBMCs or T cells enriched from blood (not recorded which). These receptors were collected from a woman younger than 45 who had recovered from COVID-19.

This clone was counted once. The chain is built from TRBV9 and TRBJ2-1; 7 positions match TRBD1. J lost 5 bases, V lost 0 bases, and 8 bases had no gene match. Germline-derived CDR1 and CDR2 are SGDLS and YYNGEE. This CDR3 is 16 amino acids long. This CDR3 is CASSVAGQGVNNEQFF. In DNA form, the CDR3 reads TGTGCCAGCAGCGTAGCTGGGCAGGGGGTCAACAATGAGCAGTTCTTC.

The V gene is TRBV5-1, the J gene TRBJ1-2, with D perhaps matching TRBD1 (5 bases). Trimming removed 0 bases at V and 6 bases at J, with 15 bases between. Germline V gives CDR1 SGHRS, CDR2 YFSETQ. This CDR3 region has 15 residues. The CDR3 protein is CASSLDVGRAHGYTF. In nucleotides, the CDR3 is TGCGCCAGCAGCTTGGATGTGGGCAGGGCCCATGGCTACACCTTC.

The chain couples TRBV6-4 to TRBJ2-7; 8 nucleotides line up with TRBD1. Germline CDR1 reads MRHNA; CDR2 reads SNTAGT. The CDR3 has 13 residues. Trimming at V came to 2 bases and at J to 5 bases, leaving 2 bases not matched to a gene. The CDR3 is CASSDQTGDEQYF. CDR3 bases: TGTGCCAGCAGTGACCAGACAGGGGACGAGCAGTACTTC.

The gene calls are TRBV27 and TRBJ1-5, with 7 bases lining up with TRBD1. The V gene's germline CDR1 is MNHEY and CDR2 SMNVEV (reference sequence). The CDR3 runs to 14 residues. With 3 bases clipped from V and 5 bases from J, the junction kept 4 bases outside the gene matches. The CDR3 nucleotides read TGTGCCAGCAGTTTGGAGACAGGGCATCAGCCCCAGCATTTT. Its protein product is CASSLETGHQPQHF.

V and J are TRBV3-1 (or the pseudogene TRBV3-2) and TRBJ1-1, with 7 positions matching TRBD1. The CDR3 sequence is 14 residues long. The V gene's germline CDR1 is LGHDT and CDR2 YNNKEL (reference sequence). Trimming cost V 4 bases and J 4 bases; bases outside gene matches: 6. CDR3 loop: CASSRSDRSTEAFF. The DNA of the CDR3 is TGTGCCAGCAGCCGATCGGACAGGAGCACTGAAGCTTTCTTT.

V and J are TRBV19 and TRBJ1-5; D is unresolved. The CDR3 runs 15 residues. Trimming took off 5 bases at V and 6 bases at J, with 17 bases between the two ends. CDR1 and CDR2 (germline): LNHDA, SQIVND (reference sequence). The CDR3: CASSSGISVGQPQHF. The CDR3 DNA sequence: TGTGCCAGTAGTTCGGGTATTTCGGTTGGTCAGCCCCAGCATTTT.

V gene TRBV10-3 combines with J gene TRBJ1-1; D ambiguous. CDR3 length: 14 residues. The ends were cut back, 3 bases at V and 2 bases at J, with 10 bases in the middle. The V gene's germline CDR1 is ENHRY and CDR2 SYGVKD. CDR3 DNA: TGTGCCATCAGTGACCCCGACACCAACACTGAAGCTTTCTTT. Its protein product is CAISDPDTNTEAFF.

This clone was counted a single time. This chain links TRBV19 with TRBJ1-6, with D possibly TRBD1 on 5 matching bases. The CDR3 sequence is 15 residues long. Trimming cost V 4 bases and J 9 bases, with 16 bases left between them. CDR1 LNHDA and CDR2 SQIVND come from the germline V gene (reference sequence). CDR3 nucleotide sequence: TGTGCCAGTAGTACCGTGGGGGAGGGAGGTTCACCCCTCCACTTT. Its protein is CASSTVGEGGSPLHF.

The chain is built from TRBV19 and TRBJ1-5; D unclear. The CDR3 has 13 residues. CDR1 is LNHDA, CDR2 SQIVND, per germline (reference sequence). The ends were cut back, 5 bases at V and 9 bases at J, with 14 bases in the middle. The CDR3 nucleotides are TGTGCCAGTAGTTCCGGCGGCGGGCGGCCCCAGCATTTT. Translating it yields CASSSGGGRPQHF.

The chain couples TRBV3-1 (or the pseudogene TRBV3-2) to TRBJ2-7; 7 bases align to TRBD1. Germline CDR1 and CDR2: LGHDT and YNNKEL (reference sequence). J lost 2 bases, V lost 3 bases, and 4 bases had no gene match. The CDR3 spans 14 residues. CDR3 loop: CASSQRRGPYEQYF. CDR3 nucleotide sequence: TGTGCCAGCAGCCAGAGAAGGGGGCCCTACGAGCAGTACTTC.

The CDR3 here is CASSLRTGTNTEAFF. DNA of the CDR3: TGTGCCAGCAGCCTGCGGACAGGGACGAACACTGAAGCTTTCTTT. The gene calls are TRBV7-2 and TRBJ1-1; 8 bases map to TRBD1. The ends lost 5 bases at V and 1 base at J; junction bases unmatched: 6. The CDR3 totals 15 residues. CDR1 and CDR2 (germline): SGHTA, FQGNSA.